These 25 T cell receptor beta chains were sequenced from one sample in a study of TIL therapy for anti-PD-1-resistant metastatic lung cancer. Sample time point: pre-treatment sample, taken before nivolumab and TIL therapy. Most excised metastases sampled were pleural nodules or supraclavicular lymph nodes. This was the immunoSEQ v3 assay. Method: immunoSEQ multiplex PCR; TCRdb's copy keeps in-frame clones and lacks some. The repertoire includes about 25,000 clones, roughly 72% of them detected once, and less than 8.5% sits in the top ten. Sequencing used tumor tissue, obtained at baseline. The source of these receptors is a person between 25 and 79 years old with non-small cell lung cancer.

This chain connects TRBV2 to TRBJ1-5, with D possibly matching TRBD1 (6 bases). The germline V gene encodes CDR1 SNHLY and CDR2 FYNNEI. Between the trimmed V and J ends, which lost 2 bases and 5 bases, there was a span of 10 bases. There are 14 residues in the CDR3. For the CDR3, the DNA is TGTGCCAGCAGTGAACAGGGGTTACATCAGCCCCAGCATTTT. Translating it yields CASSEQGLHQPQHF.

The chain recombines TRBV10-2 with TRBJ2-1; 9 bases are shared with TRBD2. Germline loops: CDR1 WSHSY, CDR2 SAAADI. V lost 6 bases, J lost 7 bases, and 10 bases stayed unmatched. CDR3 length equals 15 residues. The CDR3 spells CASRLAGSVRNEQFF. CDR3 DNA: TGCGCCAGCAGACTAGCGGGTTCGGTTAGAAATGAGCAGTTCTTC.

The J gene is TRBJ2-5, the V gene TRBV19; 8 bases agree with TRBD2. Germline V gene lookup returns CDR1 LNHDA and CDR2 SQIVND (reference sequence). The CDR3 loop spans 15 amino acids. Losses at the gene ends were 3 bases for V and 1 base for J; bases not matched to a gene: 4. The CDR3 loop is CASSIPAGAQETQYF. CDR3 bases: TGTGCCAGTAGTATCCCAGCGGGGGCCCAAGAGACCCAGTACTTC.

J is TRBJ2-7 and V is TRBV20-1; no firm D call. Germline values: CDR1 DFQATT, CDR2 SNEGSKA (reference sequence). The CDR3 is made up of 11 amino acids. Trimming cost V 8 bases and J 5 bases, with 13 bases left between them. The DNA of the CDR3 is TGCAGTCCACGCTGGCTCAACGAGCAGTACTTC. As protein: CSPRWLNEQYF.

J is TRBJ1-2 and V is TRBV12-5; no definite D call. This CDR3 has 13 amino acids. Trimming took 1 base from V and 1 from J, leaving 4 bases between them. CDR1 and CDR2 from the germline V gene are LGHNT and FRNRAP. CDR3 DNA: TGTGCTAGTGGTTTGGACAGTAACTATGGCTACACCTTC. Translating it yields CASGLDSNYGYTF.

The chain has TRBV18 and TRBJ1-4; no clear D gene. Germline V lookup: CDR1 KGHSH, CDR2 LQKENI. The CDR3 runs 15 residues. Trimming cost V 4 bases and J 4 bases, with 13 bases left between them. CDR3: CASSQDVSINEKLFF. Written as DNA, the CDR3 is TGTGCCAGCTCACAGGACGTTAGCATTAATGAAAAACTGTTTTTT.

This CDR3 is CASSIRTGTSYEQYF. The CDR3 nucleotides are TGTGCCAGCAGTATACGGACCGGGACAAGCTACGAGCAGTACTTC. V and J are TRBV27 and TRBJ2-7; possibly TRBD1 for D (6 bases). Germline V gene lookup returns CDR1 MNHEY and CDR2 SMNVEV (reference sequence). Trimming removed 5 bases at V and 3 bases at J, with 17 bases between. This CDR3 contains 15 residues.

This clone was found a few times. This chain joins TRBV18 and TRBJ1-2; D is unresolved. The CDR3 has 15 amino acids. V lost 1 base and J lost 0, with 9 bases in between. Germline CDR1 KGHSH, CDR2 LQKENI. CDR3 protein: CASSPLAETNYGYTF. The CDR3 coding sequence is TGTGCCAGCTCACCACTAGCGGAGACTAACTATGGCTACACCTTC.

This chain links TRBV4-1 with TRBJ1-5, with a tentative D call TRBD1 (5 bases). The CDR3 is 14 amino acids. Trimming pared 4 bases from V and 2 bases from J, leaving 9 bases between. The V gene's germline CDR1 is MGHRA and CDR2 YSYEKL. CDR3 DNA sequence: TGCGCCAGCAGCCCTGGGGGTGGCAATCAGCCCCAGCATTTT. Translation: CASSPGGGNQPQHF.

V usage is TRBV5-1 and J usage is TRBJ2-5; D might be TRBD2 (6 bases). CDR1 SGHRS and CDR2 YFSETQ come from the germline V gene. This CDR3 is built from 15 residues. Deletions cut 4 bases from V and 2 bases from J, with 15 bases between. DNA of the CDR3: TGCGCCAGCAGCCTGTCGGGGGTACTTCAAGAGACCCAGTACTTC. Amino acid sequence: CASSLSGVLQETQYF.

The chain has TRBV14 and TRBJ1-1, with D perhaps matching TRBD1 (5 bases). The CDR3 is 14 amino acids. Trimming stripped 4 bases from V and 3 bases from J, with 12 bases between. The germline CDR1 and CDR2 sequences are SGHDN and FVKESK. The CDR3 is CASSLWGKYTEAFF. DNA of the CDR3: TGTGCCAGCAGCCTCTGGGGGAAGTACACTGAAGCTTTCTTT.

This clone was seen a handful of times. The rearrangement links TRBV18 to TRBJ2-7; D is uncertain. The germline V gene encodes CDR1 KGHSH and CDR2 LQKENI. Trimming cost V 2 bases and J 5 bases, with 22 bases left between them. The CDR3 totals 17 residues. This chain's CDR3 is CASSPMVTALVGDEQYF. CDR3 bases: TGTGCCAGCTCACCAATGGTGACCGCTCTGGTAGGAGACGAGCAGTACTTC.

V is TRBV5-1 and J is TRBJ2-1; D tentatively fits TRBD1 or TRBD2 (5 bases each). Per germline, CDR1 SGHRS and CDR2 YFSETQ. The CDR3 runs 15 residues. Trimming pared 0 bases from V and 2 bases from J, leaving 9 bases between. The CDR3 loop reads CASSLEQGPYNEQFF. In DNA form, the CDR3 reads TGCGCCAGCAGCTTGGAGCAGGGACCCTACAATGAGCAGTTCTTC.

This chain uses TRBV18 with TRBJ1-6; possibly TRBD1 for D (6 bases). Germline V gene sequence: CDR1 KGHSH, CDR2 LQKENI. The CDR3 length is 17 residues. V lost 3 bases to trimming and J lost 0 bases, with 12 bases between them. CDR3 bases: TGTGCCAGCTCACCGCGGACAGCCCGCTCCTATAATTCACCCCTCCACTTT. Residues: CASSPRTARSYNSPLHF.

V gene TRBV6-5 combines with J gene TRBJ2-5; D is possibly TRBD1 or TRBD2 (5 bases each). The CDR3 runs to 15 residues. CDR1 is MNHEY and CDR2 is SVGAGI in the germline V gene. V was trimmed by 2 bases and J by 0 bases, leaving 10 bases between them. The CDR3 protein is CASSYGTEYQETQYF. The CDR3, as DNA: TGTGCCAGCAGTTACGGGACGGAGTACCAAGAGACCCAGTACTTC.

This clone was picked up one time. The chain recombines TRBV7-2 with TRBJ1-5; the D gene is possibly TRBD1 (5 bases). Looked up from germline, CDR1 is SGHTA and CDR2 is FQGNSA. The CDR3 totals 14 residues. Trimming left V 3 bases short and J 6 bases short, with 12 bases between. The CDR3 bases are TGTGCCAGCAGCTTGCGTCAGGGTTCTCAGCCCCAGCATTTT. This gives the protein CASSLRQGSQPQHF.

The chain recombines TRBV6-1 with TRBJ1-5; D is perhaps TRBD1 (5 bases). This CDR3 has 16 amino acids. The germline V gene has CDR1 MNHNS and CDR2 SASEGT. The V end lost 4 bases, the J end lost 0 bases, and 13 bases lay between the germline ends. The CDR3 here is CASSVQGIVSNQPQHF. The CDR3, as DNA: TGTGCCAGCAGTGTTCAGGGAATTGTTAGCAATCAGCCCCAGCATTTT.

The J gene is TRBJ2-1, the V gene TRBV10-3, with TRBD2 identical over 10 bases. V shed 6 bases and J 3 bases; nucleotides not matched to a gene: 8. Per germline, CDR1 ENHRY and CDR2 SYGVKD. The CDR3 extends over 16 amino acids. The CDR3 region has the DNA TGTGCCATCAGGGGGACTAGCGAGGGATACTACAATGAGCAGTTCTTC. Translated, it gives CAIRGTSEGYYNEQFF.

This sequence joins TRBV19 and TRBJ2-7, with 7 positions matching TRBD1. The CDR3 covers 14 residues. Germline values: CDR1 LNHDA, CDR2 SQIVND (reference sequence). J was trimmed by 2 bases and V by 3 bases; bases with no gene match: 4. CDR3 region: CASSMGQGAYEQYF. CDR3 in DNA: TGTGCCAGTAGTATGGGTCAGGGGGCCTACGAGCAGTACTTC.

The chain employs TRBV14 and TRBJ1-2; D perhaps matches TRBD1 (5 bases). Between the trimmed V and J ends, which lost 4 bases and 4 bases, there was a span of 10 bases. Germline CDR1 and CDR2: SGHDN and FVKESK. CDR3 length: 13 residues. The CDR3 DNA sequence: TGTGCCAGCAGCCGGGGGGGGATCTATGGCTACACCTTC. This codes for CASSRGGIYGYTF.

CDR3 protein: CASSSARYNSPLHF. CDR3 coding DNA: TGTGCCAGCAGCTCCGCACGTTATAATTCACCCCTCCACTTT. The chain couples TRBV11-3 to TRBJ1-6; unclear D gene. Per the germline V gene, CDR1 is SGHNT and CDR2 is YENEEA. The CDR3 contains 14 residues. Trimming pared 4 bases from V and 4 bases from J, leaving 8 bases between.

This rearrangement joins TRBV7-6 to TRBJ2-5; TRBD1 matches at 10 bases. With 3 bases clipped from V and 4 bases from J, the junction kept 11 bases outside the gene matches. CDR1 and CDR2 from the germline V gene are SGHVS and FNYEAQ. CDR3 length equals 17 residues. This CDR3 reads CASSLWTGGSGIETQYF. CDR3 sequence (DNA): TGTGCCAGCAGCTTGTGGACAGGGGGTTCTGGGATAGAGACCCAGTACTTC.

The chain has TRBV7-8 and TRBJ2-3; 14 bases align to TRBD2. Trimming cost V 2 bases and J 4 bases; bases outside gene matches: 11. Germline V gene sequence: CDR1 SGHVS, CDR2 FQNEAQ. The CDR3 sequence is 19 residues long. CDR3 residues: CASSLWLVGLAGVADTQYF. In DNA, the CDR3 is TGTGCCAGCAGCTTATGGTTAGTGGGACTAGCGGGAGTGGCAGATACGCAGTATTTT.

The chain is built from TRBV7-5 and TRBJ2-5; the table's D call TRBD2 went unverified against the DNA. TRBV7-5 has pseudogene status. The CDR3 loop spans 16 amino acids. This CDR3 is CARSGRSGATIETQYF. As DNA, the CDR3 is TGTGCCAGAAGCGGGAGATCCGGAGCGACGATAGAGACCCAGTACTTC.

The J gene is TRBJ2-7, the V gene TRBV10-3, with D unresolved. CDR1 and CDR2 (germline): ENHRY, SYGVKD. The CDR3 covers 14 residues. Trimming shortened V by 2 bases and J by 1 base, and 9 bases separated the two germline ends. CDR3 region: CAISEVFLSYEQYF. The CDR3 nucleotides are TGTGCCATCAGTGAGGTTTTTCTATCCTACGAGCAGTACTTC.